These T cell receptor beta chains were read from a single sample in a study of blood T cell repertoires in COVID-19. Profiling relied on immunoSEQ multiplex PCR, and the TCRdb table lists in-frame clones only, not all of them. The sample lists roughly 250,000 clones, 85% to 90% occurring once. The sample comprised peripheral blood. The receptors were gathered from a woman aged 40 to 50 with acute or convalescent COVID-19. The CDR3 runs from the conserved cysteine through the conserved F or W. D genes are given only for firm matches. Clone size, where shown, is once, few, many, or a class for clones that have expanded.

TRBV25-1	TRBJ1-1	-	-	TGTGCCAGCGGCCGGGATCTCGGTGGCACTGAAGCTTTCTTT	CASGRDLGGTEAFF
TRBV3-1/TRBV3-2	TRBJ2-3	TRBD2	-	TGTGCCAGCAGCCTAGCGGGGGTGAGCACAGATACGCAGTATTTT	CASSLAGVSTDTQYF
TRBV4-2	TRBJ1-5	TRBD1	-	TGTGCCAGCAGCTCCCAAACGGGACAGGGGGCAAAGCAGCCCCAGCATTTT	CASSSQTGQGAKQPQHF
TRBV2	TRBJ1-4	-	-	TGTGCCAGCACCAGACAGAATAATAATGAAAAACTGTTTTTT	CASTRQNNNEKLFF
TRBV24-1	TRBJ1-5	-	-	TGTGCCACCAGTGATTCGGGAGGGGATCGGCAGCCCCAGCATTTT	CATSDSGGDRQPQHF
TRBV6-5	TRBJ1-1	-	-	TGTGCCAGCAGTTTAATCCAGGGTGGAGCTTTCTTT	CASSLIQGGAFF
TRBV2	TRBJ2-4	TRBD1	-	TGTGCCAGCAGAAACCGGGACAGCATAGCCAAAAACATTCAGTACTTC	CASRNRDSIAKNIQYF
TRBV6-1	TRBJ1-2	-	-	TGTGCCAGCAGTGAAGCGCGTTCAGGGTATGGCTACACCTTC	CASSEARSGYGYTF
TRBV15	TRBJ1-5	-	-	TGTGCCACCAGCAGCACAGGGCACAGCAGTCAGCCCCAGCATTTT	CATSSTGHSSQPQHF
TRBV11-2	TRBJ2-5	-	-	TGTGCCAGCAGCTTAGAGGCTAGTCCTCAAGAGACCCAGTACTTC	CASSLEASPQETQYF
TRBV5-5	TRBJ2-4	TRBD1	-	TGTGCCAGCACCTCATTTCCGGACAGGCAGGCCAAAAACATTCAGTACTTC	CASTSFPDRQAKNIQYF
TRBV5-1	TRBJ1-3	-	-	TGCGCCAGCAGCTTGGGGAGGAATGCTGGAAACACCATATATTTT	CASSLGRNAGNTIYF
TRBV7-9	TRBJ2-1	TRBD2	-	TGTGCCAGCAGCCCGGAAGCGGGGGGCTACAATGAGCAGTTCTTC	CASSPEAGGYNEQFF
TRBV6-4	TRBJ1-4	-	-	TGTGCCAGCAGAGCGAGAGGGGAGGGCCATGAAAAACTGTTTTTT	CASRARGEGHEKLFF
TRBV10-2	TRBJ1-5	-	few	TGCGCCAGCAGTGAGTGGCCTAGCAATCAGCCCCAGCATTTT	CASSEWPSNQPQHF
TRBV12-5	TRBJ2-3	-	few	TGTGCTAGTGGTTTGGTACCCGACGGGGGTCTCCACACAGATACGCAGTATTTT	CASGLVPDGGLHTDTQYF
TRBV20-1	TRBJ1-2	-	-	TGCAGTGCTATTAATGATGGCTACACCTTC	CSAINDGYTF
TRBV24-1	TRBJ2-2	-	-	TGTGCCACCAGTGATGGGACAGAGCTGTTTTTT	CATSDGTELFF
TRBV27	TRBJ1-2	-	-	TGTGCCAGCAGTCGCAGGGGCGGGCGAGGCTACACCTTC	CASSRRGGRGYTF
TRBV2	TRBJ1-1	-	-	TGTGCCAGCATCCGGACAGCAGCGTTCTCTGAAGCTTTCTTT	CASIRTAAFSEAFF
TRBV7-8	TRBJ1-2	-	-	TGTGCCAGCACCTCTGAGCCATCTAACTATGGCTACACCTTC	CASTSEPSNYGYTF
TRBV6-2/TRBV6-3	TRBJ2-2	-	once	TGTGCCAGCAGTTATGTAGCCGGGGAGCTGTTTTTT	CASSYVAGELFF
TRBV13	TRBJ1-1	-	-	TGTGCCAGCAGCAACAGGGTGGGTCAGGAAGCTTTCTTT	CASSNRVGQEAFF
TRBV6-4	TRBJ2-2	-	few	TGTGCCAGCCGAACCCAGGGGAGTGACACCGGGGAGCTGTTTTTT	CASRTQGSDTGELFF
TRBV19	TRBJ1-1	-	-	TGTGCCAGTAGCCAAGACAGCTTCAACACTGAAGCTTTCTTT	CASSQDSFNTEAFF
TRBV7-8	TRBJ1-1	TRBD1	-	TGTGCCAGCAGCCCCAGACAGGGGTTGATGAACACTGAAGCTTTCTTT	CASSPRQGLMNTEAFF
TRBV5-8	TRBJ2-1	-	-	TGTGCCAGCAGCCTGCCCCCCGGGACAAGACGAAACAATGAGCAGTTCTTC	CASSLPPGTRRNNEQFF
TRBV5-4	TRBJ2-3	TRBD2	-	TGTGCCAGCAGCTTCACTAGCGTCACAGATACGCAGTATTTT	CASSFTSVTDTQYF
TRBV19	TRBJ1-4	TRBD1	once	TGTGCCAGTAGTTTCCGGGACAGAACTAATGAAAAACTGTTTTTT	CASSFRDRTNEKLFF
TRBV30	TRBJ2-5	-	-	TGTGCCTGGGCCCCAGGGGAGACCCAGTACTTC	CAWAPGETQYF
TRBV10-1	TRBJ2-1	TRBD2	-	TGCGCCAGCAGTGAGTTCACGACTAGCGGGGGGCCCAATGAGCAGTTCTTC	CASSEFTTSGGPNEQFF
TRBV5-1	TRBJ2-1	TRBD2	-	TGCGCCAGCAGCTTCCATAGTAGCGGGGTTATAAATGAGCAGTTCTTC	CASSFHSSGVINEQFF
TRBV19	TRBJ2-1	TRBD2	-	TGTGCCAGTAGGGGGGTTGGACTAGCGGGGATTCTGTACAATGAGCAGTTCTTC	CASRGVGLAGILYNEQFF
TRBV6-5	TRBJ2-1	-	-	TGTGCCAGCGTTCCGACCGGGGGAATTGAGCAGTTCTTC	CASVPTGGIEQFF
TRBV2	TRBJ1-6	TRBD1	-	TGTGCCAACCAGGGGGCTGACGATAATTCACCCCTCCACTTT	CANQGADDNSPLHF
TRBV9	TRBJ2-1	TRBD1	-	TGTGCCAGCAGCGGACAGGGTAGGAACAATGAGCAGTTCTTC	CASSGQGRNNEQFF